These 4 T cell receptor beta chains came from one sample sequenced in a study of cytomegalovirus exposure and HLA in healthy donors (dated by TCRdb to between 2016 and 2019). The protocol used for the library was the immunoSEQ multiplex PCR assay. For the multiplex PCR, a mixture combining 60 forward primers for TCR Vbeta segments and 13 reverse primers for TCR Jbeta segments was used. TCRdb took over this immuneACCESS table, retaining in-frame rearrangements with V and J assigned. Such tables are incomplete; in checked studies, under half of the missing clones stem from an unresolved V gene, and the remainder is unexplained. For this sample there are around 200,000 clones; around 83% appear just once. The top ten clonotypes cover 1.6% of the sample. Sequences were obtained from PBMCs. These receptors all come from a man aged 50 to 60 in good health and CMV-seronegative.

Concerning this clone: This sample also contains other DNA sequences that code for the same CDR3. The chain has TRBV18 and TRBJ2-7; D possibly corresponds to TRBD2 (5 bases). CDR1 is KGHSH and CDR2 is LQKENI in the germline V gene. V gave up 2 bases and J gave up 3 bases, with 8 bases separating them. This CDR3 has 13 residues. This CDR3 reads CASSPGGGYEQYF. CDR3 coding DNA: TGTGCCAGCTCACCAGGAGGTGGCTACGAGCAGTACTTC.

On this clone: At one end, the junction sequence differs from germline, possibly due to a read error. The genes are TRBV7-7 and TRBJ2-3; 13 nucleotides agree with TRBD2. Germline V gene data show CDR1 as SSHAT and CDR2 as FNYEAQ (reference sequence). The CDR3 length is 15 residues. CDR3 protein: CASSSGLAGADTQYF. CDR3 nucleotides: TGTGCTAGCAGCAGCGGACTAGCGGGGGCAGATACGCAGTATTTT.

V gene TRBV19 combines with J gene TRBJ1-2; D perhaps matches TRBD1 (5 bases). This CDR3 region has 18 residues. V was trimmed by 9 bases and J by 2 bases, leaving 28 bases between them. Germline V gene data show CDR1 as LNHDA and CDR2 as SQIVND (reference sequence). CDR3 loop: CASQKGRGGVASNYGYTF. Written as DNA, the CDR3 is TGTGCCAGCCAGAAAGGGCGTGGGGGGGTCGCTTCCAACTATGGCTACACCTTC. Variable domain in full (rest from reference TRBV19 and TRBJ1-2): DGGITQSPKYLFRKEGQNVTLSCEQNLNHDAMYWYRQDPGQGLRLIYYSQIVNDFQKGDIAEGYSVSREKKESFPLTVTSAQKNPTAFYLCASQKGRGGVASNYGYTFGSGTRLTVV.

This chain connects TRBV7-2 to TRBJ2-2; 9 nucleotides match TRBD1. This CDR3 is built from 15 residues. Germline loops: CDR1 SGHTA, CDR2 FQGNSA. Unmatched junction bases numbered 0, after V lost 1 base and J lost 3 bases. CDR3 bases: TGTGCCAGCAGCTTAGGACAGGGGGACACCGGGGAGCTGTTTTTT. It specifies CASSLGQGDTGELFF.